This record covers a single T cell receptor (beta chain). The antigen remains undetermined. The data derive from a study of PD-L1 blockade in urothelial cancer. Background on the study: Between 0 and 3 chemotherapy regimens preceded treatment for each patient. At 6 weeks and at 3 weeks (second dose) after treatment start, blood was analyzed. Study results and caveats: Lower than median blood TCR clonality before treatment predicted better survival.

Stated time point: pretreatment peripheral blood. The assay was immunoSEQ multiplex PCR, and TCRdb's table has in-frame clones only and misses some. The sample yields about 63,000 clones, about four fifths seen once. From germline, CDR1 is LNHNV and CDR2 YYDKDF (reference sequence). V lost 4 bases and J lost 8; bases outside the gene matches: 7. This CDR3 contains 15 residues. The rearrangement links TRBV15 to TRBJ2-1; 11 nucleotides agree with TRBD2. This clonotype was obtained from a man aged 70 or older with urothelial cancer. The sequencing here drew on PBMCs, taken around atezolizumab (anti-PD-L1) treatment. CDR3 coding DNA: TGTGCCACCAGCAATACTAGCGGGAGTCCCCATGAGCAGTTCTTC. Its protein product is CATSNTSGSPHEQFF.